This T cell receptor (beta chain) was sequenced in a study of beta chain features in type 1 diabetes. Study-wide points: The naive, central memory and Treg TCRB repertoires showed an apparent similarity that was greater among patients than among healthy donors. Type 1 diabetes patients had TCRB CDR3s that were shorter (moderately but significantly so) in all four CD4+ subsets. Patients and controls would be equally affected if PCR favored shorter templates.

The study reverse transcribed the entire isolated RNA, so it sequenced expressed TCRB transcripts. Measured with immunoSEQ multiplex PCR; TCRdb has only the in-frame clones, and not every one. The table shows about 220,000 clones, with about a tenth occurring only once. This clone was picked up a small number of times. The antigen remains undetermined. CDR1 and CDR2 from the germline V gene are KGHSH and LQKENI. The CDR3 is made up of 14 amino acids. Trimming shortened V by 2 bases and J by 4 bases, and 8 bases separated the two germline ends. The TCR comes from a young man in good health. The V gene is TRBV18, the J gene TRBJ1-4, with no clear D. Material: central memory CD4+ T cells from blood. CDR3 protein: CASSPAQNNEKLFF. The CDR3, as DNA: TGTGCCAGCTCACCAGCTCAGAATAATGAAAAACTGTTTTTT.